A single sample is the source of the 22 T cell receptor beta chains below, sequenced in a study of neurological immune-mediated disorders. TCRdb re-called the 5' RACE reads with MiXCR, one entry per CDR3 protein. The sample has 45,000 to 50,000 distinct CDR3 sequences, about 23% seen once. Sequencing input: PBMCs. Receptors were obtained from a woman aged 70-85 years in good health.

This clonotype was recorded at least ten times. The chain carries TRBV10-2 and TRBJ1-5; possibly TRBD1 for D (6 bases). Germline V gives CDR1 WSHSY, CDR2 SAAADI. This CDR3 has 15 residues. V dropped 2 bases and J dropped 4 bases, with 12 bases sitting between them. The CDR3 is CASSEIGGGNQPQHF. DNA for the CDR3: TGCGCCAGCAGTGAGATAGGGGGGGGTAATCAGCCCCAGCATTTT.

The chain couples TRBV7-2 to TRBJ2-1; 14 positions match TRBD2. Per germline, CDR1 SGHTA and CDR2 FQGNSA. This CDR3 region has 16 residues. V was clipped by 4 bases and J by 9 bases; unmatched bases: 8. As DNA, the CDR3 is TGTGCCAGCAGCTCCCAGGGACTAGCGGGGGAGGGTGAGCAGTTCTTC. Translated: CASSSQGLAGEGEQFF.

Many counts were recorded for this clonotype. The chain is built from TRBV29-1 and TRBJ2-1; no definite D call. The CDR3 spans 15 residues. Germline values: CDR1 SQVTM, CDR2 ANQGSEA. V was trimmed by 4 bases and J by 0 bases, leaving 13 bases between them. Here the CDR3 reads CSVGGGPTSYNEQFF. The CDR3 coding sequence is TGCAGCGTTGGAGGTGGACCGACCTCCTACAATGAGCAGTTCTTC.

This clonotype was detected ten times or more. This sequence joins TRBV4-1 and TRBJ2-5; 7 bases match TRBD1. The CDR3 is made up of 17 amino acids. Germline CDR1 MGHRA, CDR2 YSYEKL. V lost 1 base and J lost 4; bases outside the gene matches: 12. The CDR3 DNA reads TGCGCCAGCAGCCAAGCCGCCGACAGGGTCTTTCGAGAGACCCAGTACTTC. It specifies CASSQAADRVFRETQYF.

The sample holds many counts of this clonotype. The chain is built from TRBV28 and TRBJ2-3; tentative D call: TRBD2 (6 bases). Germline V CDR1 and CDR2: MDHEN, SYDVKM. The CDR3 is 18 amino acids. V was pared by 6 bases and J by 2 bases, with 24 bases between. This CDR3 reads CASSQRRASLTHTDTQYF. The CDR3 nucleotides read TGTGCCAGCAGCCAGAGGAGGGCTAGCCTTACCCACACAGATACGCAGTATTTT.

This clonotype occurred many times. This chain links TRBV9 with TRBJ2-3, with D possibly being TRBD1 (6 bases). The germline V and J ends were trimmed by 6 bases and 6 bases, with 20 bases remaining between them. Germline V gives CDR1 SGDLS, CDR2 YYNGEE. This CDR3 contains 15 residues. In DNA form, the CDR3 reads TGTGCCAGCACCAAAGGGGCGAGAGGGGGTGATACGCAGTATTTT. Protein product: CASTKGARGGDTQYF.

The rearrangement uses TRBV12-3 or TRBV12-4 and TRBJ2-7; D is uncertain. Trimming removed 2 bases from V and 0 bases from J, with 11 bases in between. The CDR3 sequence is 15 residues long. CDR3 sequence reads: CASSLKTVSSYEQYF. The CDR3 nucleotides read TGTGCCAGCAGTTTAAAAACGGTGAGCTCCTACGAGCAGTACTTC.

In its sample, this clonotype was seen many times. The chain uses TRBV20-1 and TRBJ2-1, with a possible D match to TRBD2 (5 bases). The V end was cut by 5 bases, the J end by 5 bases, with 16 bases between. This CDR3 has 14 amino acids. The germline gives CDR1 DFQATT, CDR2 SNEGSKA (reference sequence). The CDR3, as DNA: TGCAGTGCTGGAGCGGTTGGAAGAAACAATGAGCAGTTCTTC. This codes for CSAGAVGRNNEQFF.

There are many counts of this clonotype. The V gene is TRBV5-1, the J gene TRBJ2-3; the D gene is possibly TRBD1 (6 bases). Germline V gene data show CDR1 as SGHRS and CDR2 as YFSETQ. V lost 1 base and J lost 0, with 6 bases in between. The CDR3 has 14 amino acids. The CDR3 loop reads CASSLQGSTDTQYF. DNA for the CDR3: TGCGCCAGCAGCTTGCAGGGGAGCACAGATACGCAGTATTTT.

The chain has TRBV12-3 or TRBV12-4 and TRBJ2-3, with 10 positions matching TRBD1. This CDR3 has 14 amino acids. The junction had 6 bases not matched to a gene; V was cut back by 8 bases and J by 4 bases. CDR3 protein: CASARDRGPDTQYF. Here the CDR3 DNA reads TGTGCCAGCGCCCGGGACAGGGGCCCAGATACGCAGTATTTT.

CDR3 protein: CASSQAWTGRANEQFF. Written as DNA, the CDR3 is TGCGCCAGCAGCCAAGCGTGGACAGGGAGGGCGAATGAGCAGTTCTTC. The rearrangement joins TRBV4-3 to TRBJ2-1; TRBD1 might be the D (8 bases). From germline, CDR1 is LGHNA and CDR2 YSLEER. CDR3 length: 16 amino acids. Trimming shortened V by 1 base and J by 7 bases, and 17 bases separated the two germline ends.

This clonotype was observed many times. CDR3 in amino acids: CATRRDTGEGQFF. DNA of the CDR3: TGTGCCACCCGGAGGGACACAGGAGAGGGGCAGTTCTTC. The chain couples TRBV10-3 to TRBJ2-1, with D possibly being TRBD1 or TRBD2 (6 bases each). The CDR3 extends over 13 amino acids. V dropped 10 bases and J dropped 12 bases, with 22 bases sitting between them. Germline values: CDR1 ENHRY, CDR2 SYGVKD.

This clonotype has ten or more counts. The chain joins TRBV5-1 to TRBJ2-7; 7 bases are a match to TRBD2. The germline CDR1 and CDR2 sequences are SGHRS and YFSETQ. Trimming cost V 0 bases and J 3 bases; bases outside gene matches: 3. The CDR3 is 14 residues long. The CDR3, as DNA: TGCGCCAGCAGCTTGGTTGGGGGGGGCTACGAGCAGTACTTC. Translating gives CASSLVGGGYEQYF. The entire variable domain, with the rest obtained from reference TRBV5-1 and TRBJ2-7, is as follows: KAGVTQTPRYLIKTRGQQVTLSCSPISGHRSVSWYQQTPGQGLQFLFEYFSETQRNKGNFPGRFSGRQFSNSRSEMNVSTLELGDSALYLCASSLVGGGYEQYFGPGTRLTVT.

This clonotype came up a few times. The rearrangement links TRBV18 to TRBJ1-2; a possible D gene is TRBD1 (5 bases). The germline V gene encodes CDR1 KGHSH and CDR2 LQKENI. The CDR3 has 15 residues. V gave up 3 bases and J gave up 5 bases, with 16 bases separating them. In nucleotides, the CDR3 is TGTGCCAGCTCACCGTCGACAGAGAGACGTTATGGCTACACCTTC. Translating it yields CASSPSTERRYGYTF. The full variable domain, with the rest looked up from reference TRBV18 and TRBJ1-2, is NAGVMQNPRHLVRRRGQEARLRCSPMKGHSHVYWYRQLPEEGLKFMVYLQKENIIDESGMPKERFSAEFPKEGPSILRIQQVVRGDSAAYFCASSPSTERRYGYTFGSGTRLTVV.

The rearrangement joins TRBV9 to TRBJ2-1; the D is unclear. CDR1 and CDR2 from the germline V gene are SGDLS and YYNGEE. Between the trimmed V and J ends, which lost 4 bases and 0 bases, there was a span of 11 bases. The CDR3 has 15 residues. The CDR3 sequence is CASSPWASSYNEQFF. The CDR3, as DNA: TGTGCCAGCAGCCCCTGGGCAAGCTCCTACAATGAGCAGTTCTTC.

This clonotype was detected ten times or more. The chain combines TRBV20-1 with TRBJ2-7; the match to TRBD1 covers 10 bases. Germline CDR1 and CDR2: DFQATT and SNEGSKA (reference sequence). The V gene end was trimmed by 6 bases and the J gene end by 5 bases; junction bases not matched to a gene: 4. This CDR3 region has 12 residues. CDR3 in DNA: TGCAGTGCAAAGGACAGGGGGAACGAGCAGTACTTC. It encodes CSAKDRGNEQYF.

This clonotype was found many times. CDR3 loop: CASSPGLGGNTEAFF. In DNA, the CDR3 is TGTGCCAGCAGCCCGGGGCTGGGGGGGAACACTGAAGCTTTCTTT. This sequence joins TRBV9 and TRBJ1-1, with D possibly matching TRBD1 (5 bases). V lost 4 bases, J lost 1 base, and 14 bases lay in between. Per the germline V gene, CDR1 is SGDLS and CDR2 is YYNGEE. The CDR3 length is 15 residues.

This clonotype was detected ten times or more. The chain is built from TRBV5-1 and TRBJ2-1; 9 positions agree with TRBD2. CDR1 is SGHRS, CDR2 YFSETQ, per germline. J gave up 0 bases and V 7 bases, and 2 bases lay outside the gene matches. The CDR3 runs to 14 residues. The CDR3 nucleotides read TGCGCCAGCTCGGGACTAGCCTCCTACAATGAGCAGTTCTTC. Translating gives CASSGLASYNEQFF.

The V gene is TRBV4-1, the J gene TRBJ2-3; TRBD1 matches at 7 bases. Germline V gene sequence: CDR1 MGHRA, CDR2 YSYEKL. The CDR3 consists of 15 residues. V trimming: 0 bases; J trimming: 4 bases; junction bases outside the gene matches: 4. The CDR3 reads CASSQDRGLADTQYF. DNA for the CDR3: TGCGCCAGCAGCCAAGACAGGGGGTTGGCAGATACGCAGTATTTT.

This clonotype has ten or more counts. This sequence joins TRBV9 and TRBJ2-2; the D is unclear. The CDR3 totals 14 residues. Trimming shortened V by 0 bases and J by 6 bases, and 9 bases separated the two germline ends. The germline CDR1 and CDR2 sequences are SGDLS and YYNGEE. CDR3 sequence: CASSVASVPGELFF. In nucleotides, the CDR3 is TGTGCCAGCAGCGTAGCAAGCGTCCCCGGGGAGCTGTTTTTT. Full variable domain (missing parts from reference TRBV9 and TRBJ2-2): DSGVTQTPKHLITATGQRVTLRCSPRSGDLSVYWYQQSLDQGLQFLIQYYNGEERAKGNILERFSAQQFPDLHSELNLSSLELGDSALYFCASSVASVPGELFFGEGSRLTVL.

The chain is built from TRBV11-2 and TRBJ2-3, with D possibly being TRBD2 (5 bases). CDR1 is SGHAT and CDR2 is FQNNGV in the germline V gene. The CDR3 sequence is 14 residues long. V was pared by 2 bases and J by 3 bases, with 9 bases between. The CDR3 DNA reads TGTGCCAGCAGCTTATTGACTAAAACAGATACGCAGTATTTT. It encodes CASSLLTKTDTQYF.

This chain connects TRBV24-1 to TRBJ2-2, with TRBD2 matching over 11 bases. Germline-derived CDR1 and CDR2 are KGHDR and SFDVKD. CDR3 length: 18 residues. The V and J ends lost 4 bases and 0 bases, in that order; junction bases with no gene match: 6. The DNA for the CDR3 is TGTGCCACCAGTGACGGAGGACTAGCGGGTGCGAACACCGGGGAGCTGTTTTTT. Translation gives CATSDGGLAGANTGELFF.